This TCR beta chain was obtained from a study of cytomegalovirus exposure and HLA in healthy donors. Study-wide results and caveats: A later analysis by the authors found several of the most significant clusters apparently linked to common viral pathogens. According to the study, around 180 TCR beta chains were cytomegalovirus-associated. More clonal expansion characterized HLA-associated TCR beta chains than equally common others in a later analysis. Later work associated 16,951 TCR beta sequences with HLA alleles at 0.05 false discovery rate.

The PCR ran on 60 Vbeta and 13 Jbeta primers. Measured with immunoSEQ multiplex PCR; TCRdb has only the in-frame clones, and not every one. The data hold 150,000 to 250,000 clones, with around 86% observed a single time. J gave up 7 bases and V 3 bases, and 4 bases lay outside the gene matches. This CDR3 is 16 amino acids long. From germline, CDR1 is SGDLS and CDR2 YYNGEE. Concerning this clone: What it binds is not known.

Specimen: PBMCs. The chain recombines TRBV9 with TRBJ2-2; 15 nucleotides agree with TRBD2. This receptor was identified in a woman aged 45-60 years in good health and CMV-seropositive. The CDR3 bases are TGTGCCAGCAGCGACGGACTAGCGGGGGGGGGCGGGGAGCTGTTTTTT. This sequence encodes CASSDGLAGGGGELFF.